The following is a T cell receptor beta chain sequence with its context. The record originates from a study of blood T cell repertoires in COVID-19. Across the study: Acute and convalescent COVID-19 specimens originated in the United States, Italy and Spain. PBMCs, B-cell-depleted T cells, or T cells were the source of the cDNA or gDNA that made up the material.

Authors' data handling: Reference gene primer amplification yielded estimated nucleated cell counts. Measured with immunoSEQ multiplex PCR; TCRdb has only the in-frame clones, and not every one. V and J calls and clone size are given by that table; D and trimming were obtained from the DNA. The top ten hold 2.7% of the sample, which has 200,000 to 250,000 clones, 88% seen once. The V and J ends lost 1 base and 4 bases respectively, with 7 bases between them. The CDR3 totals 14 residues. The germline CDR1 and CDR2 sequences are LNHDA and SQIVND (reference sequence). The receptor's source is a woman aged 60-75 years with acute or convalescent COVID-19. The chain has TRBV19 and TRBJ1-4; maybe TRBD1 (5 bases). The sequencing input was peripheral blood. CDR3 nucleotides: TGTGCCAGTAGTATAGGACAGAATAATGAAAAACTGTTTTTT. Its protein is CASSIGQNNEKLFF.